The 18 T cell receptor beta chains presented below share a single source sample, sequenced in a study of beta chain features in type 1 diabetes. Study-wide results and caveats: TCRB CDR3 length was moderately but significantly reduced in all four CD4+ subsets of Type 1 diabetes patients.

The sequenced template was cDNA made from the entire isolated RNA. The data were produced by immunoSEQ multiplex PCR, yet TCRdb's version contains in-frame clones alone and is incomplete. The data show hundreds of thousands of clones, over 13% seen once. Antigen specificity for these receptors is unknown. Sequenced input: naive CD4+ T cells from blood. Receptors originate from a man between 18 and 29 years old with type 1 diabetes.

This clone was picked up a small number of times. This rearrangement joins TRBV4-2 to TRBJ2-3; 14 bases line up with TRBD2. The CDR3 consists of 17 residues. J gave up 6 bases and V 4 bases, and 9 bases lay outside the gene matches. Germline CDR1 and CDR2: LGHNA and YNFKEQ. The CDR3 nucleotides are TGTGCCAGCAGCCTGGGACTAGCGGGAGCGAAATCCGATACGCAGTATTTT. Translating gives CASSLGLAGAKSDTQYF.

As DNA, the CDR3 is TGTGCCAGCAGTTACCAACAGAGGGTTAGCACAGATACGCAGTATTTT. Translating gives CASSYQQRVSTDTQYF. V and J are TRBV6-5 and TRBJ2-3; a possible D gene is TRBD2 (5 bases). Trimming removed 2 bases from V and 0 bases from J, with 12 bases in between. The CDR3 is 16 amino acids. The V gene's germline CDR1 is MNHEY and CDR2 SVGAGI.

There are a few counts of this clone. The rearrangement joins TRBV29-1 to TRBJ2-5; D is unresolved. The DNA end is a closer match to TRBJ2-7, so the J assignment may be wrong. CDR3 size: 14 residues. The germline CDR1 and CDR2 sequences are SQVTM and ANQGSEA. The CDR3 DNA is TGCAGCGTTCGAATGGGCGGTAGCTCCTACGAGCAGTACTTC. It codes for CSVRMGGSSYEQYF.

This clone was seen a handful of times. The J gene is TRBJ2-1, the V gene TRBV6-5, with D perhaps matching TRBD1 or TRBD2 (5 bases each). Germline lookup yields CDR1 MNHEY and CDR2 SVGAGI. The CDR3 consists of 13 residues. The V gene lost 7 bases and the J gene lost 6 bases, with 13 bases spanning the gap. The CDR3 protein is CASTYPGTNEQFF. CDR3 nucleotides: TGTGCCAGCACCTACCCCGGGACCAATGAGCAGTTCTTC.

The chain employs TRBV18 and TRBJ1-1; D is unclear. Germline CDR1 and CDR2: KGHSH and LQKENI. Trimming left V 3 bases short and J 4 bases short, with 18 bases between. The CDR3 runs to 16 residues. CDR3 protein: CASSPLGGGLGTEAFF. The CDR3 nucleotides are TGTGCCAGCTCACCGTTGGGTGGTGGGCTGGGCACTGAAGCTTTCTTT.

The rearrangement uses TRBV7-2 and TRBJ2-3; maybe TRBD1 (5 bases). Germline-derived CDR1 and CDR2 are SGHTA and FQGNSA. The V end was cut by 1 base, the J end by 6 bases, with 14 bases between. CDR3 size: 15 residues. CDR3 in DNA: TGTGCCAGCAGCTTAGATCAAGGGGCGGCGGATACGCAGTATTTT. It translates to CASSLDQGAADTQYF.

The chain is built from TRBV5-4 and TRBJ2-5, with D unresolved. V dropped 4 bases and J dropped 4 bases, with 20 bases sitting between them. The CDR3 loop spans 16 amino acids. Germline V lookup: CDR1 SGHNT, CDR2 YYREEE (reference sequence). The DNA of the CDR3 is TGTGCCAGCAGCCCCGCTTGGGCGGACCGAGGAGAGACCCAGTACTTC. Translating gives CASSPAWADRGETQYF. The whole variable domain, remainder taken from reference TRBV5-4 and TRBJ2-5, is ETGVTQSPTHLIKTRGQQVTLRCSSQSGHNTVSWYQQALGQGPQFIFQYYREEENGRGNFPPRFSGLQFPNYSSELNVNALELDDSALYLCASSPAWADRGETQYFGPGTRLLVL.

CDR3 coding DNA: TGTGCCAGCAGCGGTGCAGGGATACAAGAGACCCAGTACTTC. This gives the protein CASSGAGIQETQYF. The chain carries TRBV9 and TRBJ2-5, with a possible D match to TRBD1 (5 bases). Germline lookup yields CDR1 SGDLS and CDR2 YYNGEE. V was clipped by 3 bases and J by 2 bases, with 11 bases between them. The CDR3 spans 14 residues.

This rearrangement joins TRBV5-1 to TRBJ2-1; 7 bases line up with TRBD2. The CDR3 extends over 14 amino acids. Germline CDR1 is SGHRS and CDR2 is YFSETQ. Trimming took 4 bases from V and 8 from J; bases not matched to a gene: 9. DNA for the CDR3: TGCGCCAGCAGCACCGGACTAGGGGTAGATGAGCAGTTCTTC. Translation gives CASSTGLGVDEQFF.

This clone appeared a few times. The genes are TRBV7-2 and TRBJ2-2; perhaps D is TRBD1 or TRBD2 (5 bases each). Germline V CDR1 and CDR2: SGHTA, FQGNSA. There are 16 residues in the CDR3. Trimming removed 1 base at V and 6 bases at J, with 15 bases between. CDR3 region: CASSLVWDVVAGELFF. The CDR3 nucleotides read TGTGCCAGCAGCTTAGTTTGGGACGTAGTCGCCGGGGAGCTGTTTTTT.

This clone has only a few counts. The J gene is TRBJ2-5, the V gene TRBV28; D is tentatively TRBD1 or TRBD2 (6 bases each). The germline V gene has CDR1 MDHEN and CDR2 SYDVKM. Trimming removed 3 bases at V and 5 bases at J, with 10 bases between. There are 13 residues in the CDR3. Written as DNA, the CDR3 is TGTGCCAGCAGTTTCGGGGGCCTTGAGACCCAGTACTTC. Residues: CASSFGGLETQYF. The full variable domain, with the rest looked up from reference TRBV28 and TRBJ2-5, is DVKVTQSSRYLVKRTGEKVFLECVQDMDHENMFWYRQDPGLGLRLIYFSYDVKMKEKGDIPEGYSVSREKKERFSLILESASTNQTSMYLCASSFGGLETQYFGPGTRLLVL.

The sample holds a few counts of this clone. The V gene is TRBV29-1, the J gene TRBJ2-7; D is unresolved. The CDR3 runs 11 residues. The germline V and J ends were trimmed by 2 bases and 1 base, with 3 bases remaining between them. Germline CDR1 is SQVTM and CDR2 is ANQGSEA. Here the CDR3 DNA reads TGCAGCGTTGAAAATTCCTACGAGCAGTACTTC. Amino acid sequence: CSVENSYEQYF.

This clone was detected only a few times. The rearrangement links TRBV5-4 to TRBJ1-2, with D perhaps matching TRBD1 (5 bases). The CDR3 has 17 amino acids. Germline V gene lookup returns CDR1 SGHNT and CDR2 YYREEE (reference sequence). Between the trimmed V and J ends, which lost 4 bases and 4 bases, there was a span of 23 bases. CDR3 sequence: CASSTRSPGSSSYGYTF. CDR3 coding DNA: TGTGCCAGCAGCACGAGATCCCCAGGGTCAAGTTCCTATGGCTACACCTTC. The variable domain in full, with the rest retrieved from reference TRBV5-4 and TRBJ1-2, is ETGVTQSPTHLIKTRGQQVTLRCSSQSGHNTVSWYQQALGQGPQFIFQYYREEENGRGNFPPRFSGLQFPNYSSELNVNALELDDSALYLCASSTRSPGSSSYGYTFGSGTRLTVV.

This clone was counted a few times. The gene calls are TRBV7-9 and TRBJ1-1; possible D gene TRBD1, 5 bases. The CDR3 contains 15 residues. The V end lost 2 bases, the J end lost 1 base, and 11 bases lay between the germline ends. CDR1 is SEHNR, CDR2 FQNEAQ, per germline (reference sequence). The CDR3 DNA sequence: TGTGCCAGCAGCTTAAACGAGGGGAGGAACACTGAAGCTTTCTTT. Its protein is CASSLNEGRNTEAFF.

CDR3 protein: CASSFIPGLAFTGELFF. DNA of the CDR3: TGTGCCAGCAGCTTCATTCCGGGACTAGCGTTCACCGGGGAGCTGTTTTTT. J is TRBJ2-2 and V is TRBV28, with 10 bases identical to TRBD2. V gave up 6 bases and J gave up 4 bases; unmatched junction bases: 11. This CDR3 spans 17 amino acids. Germline loops: CDR1 MDHEN, CDR2 SYDVKM.

The J gene is TRBJ1-5, the V gene TRBV14; no definite D call. The germline CDR1 and CDR2 sequences are SGHDN and FVKESK. The ends were cut back, 4 bases at V and 9 bases at J, with 10 bases in the middle. This CDR3 contains 12 residues. The chain's CDR3 is CASSLHLGPQHF. The CDR3 DNA is TGTGCCAGCAGCCTTCACCTGGGGCCCCAGCATTTT.

This clone was recorded a few times. This chain connects TRBV4-3 to TRBJ1-2; TRBD1 might be the D (6 bases). CDR1 is LGHNA and CDR2 is YSLEER in the germline V gene. Trimming stripped 3 bases from V and 4 bases from J, with 18 bases between. The CDR3 contains 16 residues. The CDR3 here is CASSQMTSGTFYGYTF. The CDR3 region has the DNA TGCGCCAGCAGCCAGATGACTTCCGGGACATTCTATGGCTACACCTTC.

This clone was counted only a few times. The chain links TRBV25-1 to TRBJ1-6; D gene unclear. The germline V gene has CDR1 MGHDK and CDR2 SYGVNS. Trimming removed 5 bases at V and 3 bases at J, with 11 bases between. The CDR3 sequence is 15 residues long. The CDR3: CASSRPGSYNSPLHF. Here the CDR3 DNA reads TGTGCCAGCAGTCGGCCGGGCAGCTATAATTCACCCCTCCACTTT.